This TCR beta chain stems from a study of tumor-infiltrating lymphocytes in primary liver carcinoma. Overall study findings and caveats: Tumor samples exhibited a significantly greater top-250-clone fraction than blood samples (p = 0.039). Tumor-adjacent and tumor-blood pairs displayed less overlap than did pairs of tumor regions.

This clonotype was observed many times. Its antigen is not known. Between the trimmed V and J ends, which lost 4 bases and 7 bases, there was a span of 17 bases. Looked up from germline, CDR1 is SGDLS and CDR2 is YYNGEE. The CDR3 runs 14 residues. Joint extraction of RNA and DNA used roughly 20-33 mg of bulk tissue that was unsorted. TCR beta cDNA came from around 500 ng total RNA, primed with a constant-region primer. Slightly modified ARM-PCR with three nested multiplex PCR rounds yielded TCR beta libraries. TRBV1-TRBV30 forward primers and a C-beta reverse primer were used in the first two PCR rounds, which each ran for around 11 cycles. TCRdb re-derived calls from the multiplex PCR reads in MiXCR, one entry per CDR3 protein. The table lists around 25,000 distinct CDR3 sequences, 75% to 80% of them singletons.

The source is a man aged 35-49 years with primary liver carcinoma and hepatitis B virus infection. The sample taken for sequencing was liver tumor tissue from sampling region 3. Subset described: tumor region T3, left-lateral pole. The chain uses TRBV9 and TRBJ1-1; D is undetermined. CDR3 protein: CASSQGPGWGEAFF. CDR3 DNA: TGTGCCAGCAGCCAAGGTCCCGGGTGGGGTGAAGCTTTCTTT.